The 7 T cell receptor beta chains listed next were all sequenced from one sample in a study of blood T cell repertoires in COVID-19. Assay used: immunoSEQ multiplex PCR; TCRdb lists only in-frame clones, some missing. The data hold some 89,000 clones, with roughly 78% observed a single time. Sequenced material: peripheral blood. The receptors originated from an elderly woman with acute or convalescent COVID-19.

The rearrangement links TRBV5-1 to TRBJ2-1; TRBD2 agrees at 7 bases. The ends lost 3 bases at V and 10 bases at J; junction bases unmatched: 4. Germline-derived CDR1 and CDR2 are SGHRS and YFSETQ. The CDR3 is made up of 12 amino acids. CDR3 DNA sequence: TGCGCCAGCAGCTCTACTAGCGCAGAGCAGTTCTTC. Encoded protein: CASSSTSAEQFF.

V is TRBV5-1 and J is TRBJ2-1; 10 bases agree with TRBD2. This CDR3 is built from 19 residues. Germline V gene lookup returns CDR1 SGHRS and CDR2 YFSETQ. Trimming took 3 bases from V and 4 from J; bases not matched to a gene: 16. The CDR3 DNA reads as TGCGCCAGCAGCTGGGACGCCCGGACTAGCGGAGACGGGTACAATGAGCAGTTCTTC. This gives the protein CASSWDARTSGDGYNEQFF.

On this clone itself: This sample includes further DNA sequences coding for the same CDR3. This chain connects TRBV7-2 to TRBJ2-3; TRBD2 matches at 7 bases. J gave up 4 bases and V 0 bases, and 4 bases lay outside the gene matches. The CDR3 runs 15 residues. Germline V gives CDR1 SGHTA, CDR2 FQGNSA. Here the CDR3 reads CASSLAGGASDTQYF. The DNA for the CDR3 is TGTGCCAGCAGCTTAGCGGGAGGGGCCTCAGATACGCAGTATTTT. The full variable domain, in which reference TRBV7-2 and TRBJ2-3 provide the parts outside the CDR3, is GAGVSQSPSNKVTEKGKDVELRCDPISGHTALYWYRQSLGQGLEFLIYFQGNSAPDKSGLPSDRFSAERTGGSVSTLTIQRTQQEDSAVYLCASSLAGGASDTQYFGPGTRLTVL.

The chain joins TRBV15 to TRBJ2-3; TRBD2 matches at 7 bases. Germline loops: CDR1 LNHNV, CDR2 YYDKDF (reference sequence). The V segment lost 8 bases and the J segment 5 bases; nucleotides outside the gene matches: 13. The CDR3 spans 15 residues. The CDR3 loop is CATRRAGARGDTQYF. CDR3 DNA: TGTGCCACCCGCCGGGCGGGAGCCAGAGGAGATACGCAGTATTTT.

The chain couples TRBV2 to TRBJ1-5; 8 bases are shared with TRBD1. From germline, CDR1 is SNHLY and CDR2 FYNNEI. The CDR3 spans 15 residues. Trimming cost V 6 bases and J 5 bases; bases outside gene matches: 9. CDR3: CASRDREGLHQPQHF. The CDR3 DNA reads TGTGCCAGCAGGGACAGGGAGGGTTTGCATCAGCCCCAGCATTTT.

This chain uses TRBV3-1 (or the pseudogene TRBV3-2) with TRBJ2-4, with D possibly matching TRBD2 (7 bases). V lost 5 bases and J 0 bases, leaving 14 bases between the germline ends. The germline gives CDR1 LGHDT, CDR2 YNNKEL (reference sequence). The CDR3 consists of 16 residues. The CDR3 nucleotides read TGTGCCAGCAGCGAGGGGGGGCCCTTAGCCAAAAACATTCAGTACTTC. Translation gives CASSEGGPLAKNIQYF.

This chain uses TRBV28 with TRBJ2-1, with 7 bases identical to TRBD2. Germline V gives CDR1 MDHEN, CDR2 SYDVKM. There are 14 residues in the CDR3. V was pared by 8 bases and J by 7 bases, with 11 bases of the junction left unmatched. CDR3 in amino acids: CASRGGSVRNEQFF. DNA of the CDR3: TGTGCCAGCCGGGGCGGGAGCGTCCGGAATGAGCAGTTCTTC.